One sample yielded the 23 T cell receptor beta chains listed below, sequenced in a study of CD8 T cells in ankylosing spondylitis. TCRdb redid the calling of the 5' RACE reads with MiXCR, one entry per CDR3 protein. The data contain about 130,000 distinct CDR3 sequences, about 7.3% of them seen just once; the ten biggest clones take up around 12%. Sample: blood, either unsorted or a sorted T cell fraction (not recorded which). Receptor source: a female donor with ankylosing spondylitis or in good health (not recorded which).

This clonotype was recorded many times. J is TRBJ1-5 and V is TRBV4-2, with unresolved D. Trimming took 0 bases from V and 0 from J, leaving 12 bases between them. The CDR3 runs 17 residues. In germline, CDR1 is LGHNA, CDR2 YNFKEQ. The CDR3 DNA reads as TGTGCCAGCAGCCAAGATCCCGGGGAGTATAGCAATCAGCCCCAGCATTTT. It specifies CASSQDPGEYSNQPQHF.

This clonotype was detected many times. This chain connects TRBV7-2 to TRBJ1-6; D is unresolved. CDR1 is SGHTA and CDR2 is FQGNSA in the germline V gene. Trimming took off 1 base at V and 8 bases at J, with 18 bases between the two ends. The CDR3 extends over 17 amino acids. Written as DNA, the CDR3 is TGTGCCAGCAGCTTAGTCGGTACTCTATCGTCCGATTCACCCCTCCACTTT. It yields the protein CASSLVGTLSSDSPLHF.

This clonotype was seen at least ten times. CDR3 residues: CASSFGRSLQETQYF. The CDR3 nucleotides read TGTGCCAGCAGCTTCGGCCGCAGCCTCCAAGAGACCCAGTACTTC. The chain carries TRBV7-3 and TRBJ2-5; no reliable D call. There are 15 residues in the CDR3. Trimming pared 3 bases from V and 1 base from J, leaving 12 bases between. CDR1 is SGHTA and CDR2 is FQGTGA in the germline V gene.

The sample holds a few counts of this clonotype. J is TRBJ2-1 and V is TRBV5-1; 14 nucleotides agree with TRBD2. With 3 bases clipped from V and 9 bases from J, the junction kept 11 bases outside the gene matches. CDR1 is SGHRS, CDR2 YFSETQ, per germline. CDR3 size: 17 residues. The CDR3 DNA reads as TGCGCCAGCAGCTCCGGACTGACTAGCGGGGGGGAGGTTGAGCAGTTCTTC. Translating it yields CASSSGLTSGGEVEQFF.

This clonotype was detected ten times or more. V usage is TRBV28 and J usage is TRBJ1-1; D gene unclear. The CDR3 is 14 amino acids. V was clipped by 5 bases and J by 1 base, with 11 bases between them. In germline, CDR1 is MDHEN, CDR2 SYDVKM. DNA for the CDR3: TGTGCCAGCAGTCCGATTAGGCCGAACACTGAAGCTTTCTTT. This sequence encodes CASSPIRPNTEAFF.

This clonotype appeared many times. V gene TRBV6-2 or TRBV6-3 combines with J gene TRBJ2-5; no firm D call. V was trimmed by 2 bases and J by 1 base, leaving 14 bases between them. This CDR3 is 16 amino acids long. CDR1 and CDR2 (germline): MNHEY, SVGEGT. The CDR3, as DNA: TGTGCCAGCAGTTACCTGCCCGGTGACCTCCAAGAGACCCAGTACTTC. Translated: CASSYLPGDLQETQYF.

This clonotype was counted at least ten times. As DNA, the CDR3 is TGTGCCACCAGCAGGGGTACAGGGGGCTCCTACAATGAGCAGTTCTTC. Protein product: CATSRGTGGSYNEQFF. J is TRBJ2-1 and V is TRBV15; TRBD1 aligns across 8 bases. Germline loops: CDR1 LNHNV, CDR2 YYDKDF (reference sequence). V shed 3 bases, J shed 0 bases, and the junction held 4 bases outside the gene matches. The CDR3 loop spans 16 amino acids. The full variable domain, in which reference TRBV15 and TRBJ2-1 provide the parts outside the CDR3, is DAMVIQNPRYQVTQFGKPVTLSCSQTLNHNVMYWYQQKSSQAPKLLFHYYDKDFNNEADTPDNFQSRRPNTSFCFLDIRSPGLGDTAMYLCATSRGTGGSYNEQFFGPGTRLTVL.

This clonotype was found many times. This sequence joins TRBV15 and TRBJ1-1, with D unresolved. The length of the CDR3 is 12 residues. V lost 5 bases and J lost 4, with 8 bases in between. Germline lookup yields CDR1 LNHNV and CDR2 YYDKDF (reference sequence). This CDR3 reads CATSPHGTEAFF. The CDR3 DNA reads as TGTGCCACCAGCCCGCATGGCACTGAAGCTTTCTTT.

Remarks on this clonotype: This may be a read error: a much more frequent sequence differs by one nucleotide. In nucleotides, the CDR3 is TGCAGCGTTGCCCCGACAGTTTTCTACGAGCAGAACTTC. Protein sequence: CSVAPTVFYEQNF. The chain joins TRBV29-1 to TRBJ2-7, with TRBD1 as a possible D gene (5 bases). Germline loops: CDR1 SQVTM, CDR2 ANQGSEA. The CDR3 consists of 13 residues.

At least ten counts were recorded for this clonotype. The V call is TRBV7-2, the J call TRBJ2-3, with TRBD2 matching 9 bases. CDR3 length: 16 residues. Germline CDR1 is SGHTA and CDR2 is FQGNSA. Trimming took 1 base from V and 2 from J; bases not matched to a gene: 4. The CDR3: CASSLELAGVTDTQYF. For the CDR3, the DNA is TGTGCCAGCAGCTTAGAACTAGCGGGCGTCACAGATACGCAGTATTTT. Filled out from reference TRBV7-2 and TRBJ2-3, the complete variable domain reads GAGVSQSPSNKVTEKGKDVELRCDPISGHTALYWYRQSLGQGLEFLIYFQGNSAPDKSGLPSDRFSAERTGGSVSTLTIQRTQQEDSAVYLCASSLELAGVTDTQYFGPGTRLTVL.

This clonotype was counted at least ten times. This chain joins TRBV4-2 and TRBJ2-5; 8 bases match TRBD2. CDR3 length equals 15 residues. The germline CDR1 and CDR2 sequences are LGHNA and YNFKEQ. The V and J ends lost 5 bases and 2 bases, in that order; junction bases with no gene match: 7. As DNA, the CDR3 is TGTGCCAGCAGCAAAAGCGGGGGCAATCAAGAGACCCAGTACTTC. It translates to CASSKSGGNQETQYF.

This clonotype appeared many times. CDR3 loop: CASTRGAKNIQYF. Here the CDR3 DNA reads TGTGCCAGCACCCGAGGGGCCAAAAACATTCAGTACTTC. The chain carries TRBV12-3 or TRBV12-4 and TRBJ2-4; maybe TRBD2 (5 bases). The CDR3 sequence is 13 residues long. V lost 7 bases and J lost 1, with 8 bases in between.

This clonotype was found many times. J is TRBJ2-1 and V is TRBV3-1, with 7 bases that match TRBD1. Trimming at V came to 7 bases and at J to 9 bases, leaving 12 bases not matched to a gene. Germline V gene lookup returns CDR1 LGHDT and CDR2 YNNKEL (reference sequence). CDR3 length equals 14 residues. In nucleotides, the CDR3 is TGTGCCAGCACAAGACAGGGCCTTAGGGGTGAGCAGTTCTTC. Translated, it gives CASTRQGLRGEQFF.

This clonotype was seen repeatedly, ten times or more. The chain is built from TRBV12-3 or TRBV12-4 and TRBJ2-3, with a tentative D call TRBD1 (6 bases). The CDR3 extends over 15 amino acids. V lost 0 bases to trimming and J lost 3 bases, with 10 bases between them. Here the CDR3 DNA reads TGTGCCAGCAGTTTAGCGCCGCAGGGGACAGATACGCAGTATTTT. Residues: CASSLAPQGTDTQYF.

This clonotype was seen a few times. This chain links TRBV10-3 with TRBJ2-3; D is uncertain. The V end was cut by 11 bases, the J end by 0 bases, with 15 bases between. CDR1 ENHRY and CDR2 SYGVKD come from the germline V gene. This CDR3 region has 14 residues. The CDR3 DNA is TGTGCCCTCTGGGCCGGGCCCAGCACAGATACGCAGTATTTT. Translated, it gives CALWAGPSTDTQYF.

This clonotype was seen at least ten times. The gene calls are TRBV12-3 or TRBV12-4 and TRBJ2-3; no clear D gene. V dropped 7 bases and J dropped 2 bases, with 10 bases sitting between them. The CDR3 runs 13 residues. The CDR3 nucleotides are TGTGCCAGCACTAAAGATGACACAGATACGCAGTATTTT. Its translation is CASTKDDTDTQYF.

This clonotype was observed at least ten times. The chain uses TRBV5-1 and TRBJ2-2, with 7 bases lining up with TRBD1. Unmatched junction bases numbered 25, after V lost 7 bases and J lost 4 bases. The CDR3 has 20 amino acids. Germline V lookup: CDR1 SGHRS, CDR2 YFSETQ. CDR3 sequence: CASVPGTDVRKSGVTGELFF. CDR3 DNA sequence: TGCGCCAGCGTTCCCGGGACAGACGTACGGAAGAGTGGGGTCACCGGGGAGCTGTTTTTT.

The table lists this clonotype with many counts. The chain is built from TRBV4-2 and TRBJ2-1, with 12 positions matching TRBD1. With V trimmed by 2 bases and J by 8 bases, 4 bases remained unmatched. The CDR3 totals 15 residues. Germline V lookup: CDR1 LGHNA, CDR2 YNFKEQ. The CDR3: CASSQPGQGAYEQFF. The CDR3 DNA sequence: TGTGCCAGCAGCCAACCGGGACAGGGGGCCTATGAGCAGTTCTTC.

Many counts were recorded for this clonotype. This chain connects TRBV12-3 or TRBV12-4 to TRBJ2-1, with 8 nucleotides matching TRBD1. The V and J ends lost 8 bases and 6 bases, in that order; junction bases with no gene match: 3. This CDR3 region has 12 residues. CDR3 region: CASSTGVNEQFF. Written as DNA, the CDR3 is TGTGCCAGCTCGACAGGGGTCAATGAGCAGTTCTTC.

This clonotype was found many times. This chain connects TRBV6-1 to TRBJ1-5, with D perhaps matching TRBD1 (5 bases). V dropped 2 bases and J dropped 7 bases, with 12 bases sitting between them. The germline V gene has CDR1 MNHNS and CDR2 SASEGT. The CDR3 is made up of 14 amino acids. Written as DNA, the CDR3 is TGTGCCAGCAGTGAAAGGGACTCGGACCAGCCCCAGCATTTT. This codes for CASSERDSDQPQHF.

This clonotype came up many times. V gene TRBV12-3 or TRBV12-4 combines with J gene TRBJ1-2; a possible D gene is TRBD1 (5 bases). Deletions cut 4 bases from V and 4 bases from J, with 10 bases between. This CDR3 has 13 residues. The CDR3 protein is CASSSQGSYGYTF. CDR3 bases: TGTGCCAGCAGTTCTCAGGGAAGCTATGGCTACACCTTC.

This clonotype has at least ten counts. The J gene is TRBJ2-5, the V gene TRBV20-1, with D hard to call. With 6 bases removed from V and 1 base from J, the gap between germline ends came to 15 bases. This CDR3 comprises 14 residues. CDR1 and CDR2 from the germline V gene are DFQATT and SNEGSKA (reference sequence). The CDR3, as DNA: TGCAGTGCCACGATCCTAGTTTCCCAAGAGACCCAGTACTTC. Translation gives CSATILVSQETQYF.

This clonotype showed up many times. DNA for the CDR3: TGCAGCGTTCGAAAGGGGGCGGGGTACACTGAAGCTTTCTTT. This sequence encodes CSVRKGAGYTEAFF. The V call is TRBV29-1, the J call TRBJ1-1; 7 nucleotides agree with TRBD1. With V trimmed by 5 bases and J by 3 bases, 9 bases remained unmatched. The CDR3 is 14 residues long. Germline CDR1 SQVTM, CDR2 ANQGSEA.